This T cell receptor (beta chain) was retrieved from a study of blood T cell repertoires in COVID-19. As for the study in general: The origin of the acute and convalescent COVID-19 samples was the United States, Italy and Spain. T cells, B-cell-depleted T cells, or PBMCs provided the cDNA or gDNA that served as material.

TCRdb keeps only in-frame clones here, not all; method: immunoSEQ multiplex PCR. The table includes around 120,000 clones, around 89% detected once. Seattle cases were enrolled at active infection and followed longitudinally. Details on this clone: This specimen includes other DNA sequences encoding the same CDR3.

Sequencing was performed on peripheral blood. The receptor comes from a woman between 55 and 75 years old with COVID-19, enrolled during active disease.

For the CDR3, the DNA is TGTGCCAGTAGTACGGGACAGGGCAGCTCCTACGAGCAGTACTTC. Translation: CASSTGQGSSYEQYF. The gene calls are TRBV19 and TRBJ2-7; 9 positions agree with TRBD1. V was pared by 4 bases and J by 0 bases, with 4 bases of the junction left unmatched. Germline CDR1 is LNHDA and CDR2 is SQIVND (reference sequence). The CDR3 is 15 residues long.